The 17 T cell receptor beta chains below were found in one sample sequenced in a study of blood T cell repertoires in COVID-19. TCRdb keeps only in-frame clones here, not all; method: immunoSEQ multiplex PCR. The sample holds about 180,000 clones, about nine tenths seen once. The sequencing input was peripheral blood. These receptor sequences come from a woman in her 30s with acute or convalescent COVID-19.

This sequence joins TRBV27 and TRBJ2-1; 9 nucleotides match TRBD2. CDR1 and CDR2 from the germline V gene are MNHEY and SMNVEV (reference sequence). Trimming took 7 bases from V and 3 from J; bases not matched to a gene: 4. This CDR3 region has 14 residues. CDR3 sequence: CASKASGDYNEQFF. DNA of the CDR3: TGTGCCAGCAAAGCTAGCGGGGACTACAATGAGCAGTTCTTC.

The rearrangement joins TRBV6-5 to TRBJ2-1, with 8 bases that match TRBD2. Trimming at V came to 6 bases and at J to 8 bases, leaving 9 bases not matched to a gene. The CDR3 loop spans 14 amino acids. The germline gives CDR1 MNHEY, CDR2 SVGAGI. CDR3 bases: TGTGCCAGCAGGACCGGGGGGGCCCGCCATGAGCAGTTCTTC. Its protein product is CASRTGGARHEQFF.

The chain employs TRBV29-1 and TRBJ2-3; TRBD2 might be the D (5 bases). CDR3 length: 13 residues. The V end lost 3 bases, the J end lost 1 base, and 8 bases lay between the germline ends. Germline V gives CDR1 SQVTM, CDR2 ANQGSEA. The DNA for the CDR3 is TGCAGCGTTGACCTGGAGGGCACAGATACGCAGTATTTT. Its translation is CSVDLEGTDTQYF.

The V call is TRBV29-1, the J call TRBJ2-1, with D unresolved. Germline CDR1 is SQVTM and CDR2 is ANQGSEA. The CDR3 extends over 12 amino acids. The V and J ends lost 4 bases and 7 bases respectively, with 11 bases between them. The CDR3 sequence is CSVVVLGNEQFF. CDR3 nucleotide sequence: TGCAGCGTTGTGGTCCTCGGGAATGAGCAGTTCTTC.

V is TRBV3-1 (or the pseudogene TRBV3-2) and J is TRBJ1-1; a possible D gene is TRBD1 (5 bases). In germline, CDR1 is LGHDT, CDR2 YNNKEL (reference sequence). V lost 1 base and J 9 bases, leaving 9 bases between the germline ends. The CDR3 covers 12 residues. The CDR3 spells CASSQAEGQAFF. The CDR3 DNA follows: TGTGCCAGCAGCCAAGCGGAGGGGCAAGCTTTCTTT.

This clone came up once. V is TRBV4-2 and J is TRBJ1-5; TRBD1 is a possible D gene (6 bases). This CDR3 has 12 residues. Germline V gene data show CDR1 as LGHNA and CDR2 as YNFKEQ. V was pared by 0 bases and J by 11 bases, with 8 bases between. Written as DNA, the CDR3 is TGTGCCAGCAGCCAAGAAAAGGGGGCCCAGCATTTT. The encoded protein is CASSQEKGAQHF.

The chain joins TRBV11-1 to TRBJ2-7; a possible D gene is TRBD2 (6 bases). This CDR3 is built from 16 residues. V was shortened by 2 bases and J by 1 base, with 15 bases between the two germline ends. Germline V gene lookup returns CDR1 SGHAT and CDR2 FQDESV (reference sequence). The CDR3 reads CASSLLGTSLSYEQYF. CDR3 nucleotide sequence: TGTGCCAGCAGCTTATTGGGGACTTCTCTTTCCTACGAGCAGTACTTC.

The chain couples TRBV7-2 to TRBJ2-1, with TRBD2 identical over 9 bases. CDR3 size: 15 residues. Germline V gives CDR1 SGHTA, CDR2 FQGNSA. V lost 3 bases, J lost 3 bases, and 3 bases stayed unmatched. The CDR3 region has the DNA TGTGCCAGCAGCTTGACTAGCGGTGTCTACAATGAGCAGTTCTTC. Translation gives CASSLTSGVYNEQFF.

In DNA, the CDR3 is TGTGCCACCAGCAGAGTACGAGAGAACGAGCAGTACTTC. This codes for CATSRVRENEQYF. The chain links TRBV15 to TRBJ2-7; D is unresolved. The CDR3 consists of 13 residues. V dropped 1 base and J dropped 5 bases, with 9 bases sitting between them. In germline, CDR1 is LNHNV, CDR2 YYDKDF (reference sequence).

This chain joins TRBV18 and TRBJ2-3; TRBD2 matches 8 bases. The germline gives CDR1 KGHSH, CDR2 LQKENI. The V gene end was trimmed by 5 bases and the J gene end by 2 bases; junction bases not matched to a gene: 3. The CDR3 is 14 amino acids. In DNA, the CDR3 is TGTGCCAGCTCAGGGACTAGGGTCACAGATACGCAGTATTTT. It codes for CASSGTRVTDTQYF. The complete variable domain, with remaining parts taken from reference TRBV18 and TRBJ2-3, reads NAGVMQNPRHLVRRRGQEARLRCSPMKGHSHVYWYRQLPEEGLKFMVYLQKENIIDESGMPKERFSAEFPKEGPSILRIQQVVRGDSAAYFCASSGTRVTDTQYFGPGTRLTVL.

This chain joins TRBV29-1 and TRBJ2-2; D remains ambiguous. Germline CDR1 SQVTM, CDR2 ANQGSEA. CDR3 length: 12 amino acids. Trimming shortened V by 6 bases and J by 3 bases, and 8 bases separated the two germline ends. CDR3 DNA: TGCAGCGTGAGCCCCGACACCGGGGAGCTGTTTTTT. Its translation is CSVSPDTGELFF.

This chain connects TRBV2 to TRBJ2-1; unclear D gene. Germline V gene lookup returns CDR1 SNHLY and CDR2 FYNNEI. The CDR3 is 13 amino acids. V was clipped by 2 bases and J by 8 bases, with 10 bases between them. The CDR3 spells CASSELLVYEQFF. The CDR3 DNA is TGTGCCAGCAGTGAATTGCTAGTATATGAGCAGTTCTTC.

The V call is TRBV9, the J call TRBJ1-6; 8 bases fit TRBD1. Germline V gives CDR1 SGDLS, CDR2 YYNGEE. The CDR3 spans 15 residues. With 1 base clipped from V and 8 bases from J, the junction kept 5 bases outside the gene matches. The CDR3: CASSVLGTGDSPLHF. The CDR3 DNA follows: TGTGCCAGCAGCGTACTCGGGACAGGTGATTCACCCCTCCACTTT. The full variable domain, with the rest looked up from reference TRBV9 and TRBJ1-6, is DSGVTQTPKHLITATGQRVTLRCSPRSGDLSVYWYQQSLDQGLQFLIQYYNGEERAKGNILERFSAQQFPDLHSELNLSSLELGDSALYFCASSVLGTGDSPLHFGNGTRLTVT.

The chain employs TRBV2 and TRBJ2-1; 11 bases are shared with TRBD1. V lost 9 bases to trimming and J lost 10 bases; unmatched junction nucleotides: 5. The germline gives CDR1 SNHLY, CDR2 FYNNEI. This CDR3 is built from 12 residues. The CDR3 here is CASERDRGEQFF. As DNA, the CDR3 is TGTGCCAGTGAACGGGACAGGGGGGAGCAGTTCTTC.

V and J are TRBV19 and TRBJ1-5; 7 bases match TRBD1. The CDR3 contains 15 residues. From germline, CDR1 is LNHDA and CDR2 SQIVND (reference sequence). Losses at the gene ends were 5 bases for V and 7 bases for J; bases not matched to a gene: 11. For the CDR3, the DNA is TGTGCCAGTAGTGGAGGGGGCGCCCCGGGGCAGCCCCAGCATTTT. Protein: CASSGGGAPGQPQHF.

This rearrangement joins TRBV7-9 to TRBJ2-2, with TRBD2 as a possible D gene (5 bases). Germline-derived CDR1 and CDR2 are SEHNR and FQNEAQ (reference sequence). The CDR3 is 17 residues long. Between the trimmed V and J ends, which lost 3 bases and 4 bases, there was a span of 18 bases. The CDR3 bases are TGTGCCAGCAGCTTTATCTTCGGGGAGTTGGTCACCGGGGAGCTGTTTTTT. Residues: CASSFIFGELVTGELFF.

The chain combines TRBV28 with TRBJ1-3, with D possibly matching TRBD1 (6 bases). Germline CDR1 is MDHEN and CDR2 is SYDVKM. The V end lost 11 bases, the J end lost 4 bases, and 9 bases lay between the germline ends. This CDR3 comprises 11 residues. In DNA, the CDR3 is TGTGCCGCAACAGGGGGAAACACCATATATTTT. This sequence encodes CAATGGNTIYF.